Sequencing of this TCR beta chain was carried out in a study of T-cell memory formation after mild COVID-19. This clonotype appeared once. MiXCR, run by TCRdb on the 5' RACE reads, gives a single entry per CDR3 protein. The profile shows 360,000 or so distinct CDR3 sequences, under 30% of them singletons. Germline assignment: CDR1 GTSNPN and CDR2 SVGIG (reference sequence). V lost 0 bases to trimming and J lost 7 bases; unmatched junction nucleotides: 8. The CDR3 loop spans 14 amino acids. This TCR was sampled from an adult woman who had mild COVID-19 (a few samples of this study predate the infection). Cell type and time point are not known. The chain links TRBV30 to TRBJ2-7; 8 nucleotides line up with TRBD2. What was sequenced was PBMCs or a T cell subset sorted from them (not recorded which). DNA of the CDR3: TGTGCCTGGAGTGTCATCAGGGCGGGAGGAGAGCAGTACTTC. This translates into CAWSVIRAGGEQYF.